These 21 T cell receptor beta chains share one sample of origin, sequenced in a study of T cell responses to AZD1222 COVID-19 vaccine. The protocol was immunoSEQ multiplex PCR, while the TCRdb copy is restricted to in-frame clones and leaves out a portion. Here the sample spans approximately 94,000 clones, 88% being singletons. The sample here was peripheral blood, taken on day 0 of AZD1222 vaccination. Receptors were obtained from an adult in good health.

This rearrangement joins TRBV18 to TRBJ2-1, with 14 bases aligning to TRBD2. Germline-derived CDR1 and CDR2 are KGHSH and LQKENI. After removal of 6 bases from V and 9 bases from J, the junction contained 10 bases not matched to a gene. The CDR3 is 16 amino acids. The CDR3 loop is CASSPWTSGRYLEQFF. DNA of the CDR3: TGTGCCAGCTCGCCTTGGACTAGCGGGAGGTACCTTGAGCAGTTCTTC.

The genes are TRBV18 and TRBJ1-1; no firm D call. This CDR3 has 16 residues. V was pared by 0 bases and J by 1 base, with 12 bases between. In germline, CDR1 is KGHSH, CDR2 LQKENI. The CDR3 protein is CASSPPSTTTNTEAFF. CDR3 DNA sequence: TGTGCCAGCTCACCACCGTCCACGACAACGAACACTGAAGCTTTCTTT. Supplemented by reference TRBV18 and TRBJ1-1, the full variable domain reads NAGVMQNPRHLVRRRGQEARLRCSPMKGHSHVYWYRQLPEEGLKFMVYLQKENIIDESGMPKERFSAEFPKEGPSILRIQQVVRGDSAAYFCASSPPSTTTNTEAFFGQGTRLTVV.

This chain links TRBV28 with TRBJ1-1, with D unclear. CDR1 is MDHEN and CDR2 is SYDVKM in the germline V gene. Trimming removed 7 bases at V and 7 bases at J, with 13 bases between. This CDR3 is 12 amino acids long. In nucleotides, the CDR3 is TGTGCCAGCACCAGTCGGCAGGATGAAGCTTTCTTT. This sequence encodes CASTSRQDEAFF. Complete variable domain (other parts from reference TRBV28 and TRBJ1-1): DVKVTQSSRYLVKRTGEKVFLECVQDMDHENMFWYRQDPGLGLRLIYFSYDVKMKEKGDIPEGYSVSREKKERFSLILESASTNQTSMYLCASTSRQDEAFFGQGTRLTVV.

This rearrangement joins TRBV29-1 to TRBJ2-7; TRBD1 matches at 9 bases. Trimming cost V 3 bases and J 2 bases; bases outside gene matches: 5. CDR1 and CDR2 from the germline V gene are SQVTM and ANQGSEA. The CDR3 has 14 residues. The CDR3 reads CSVETGTGPYEQYF. The CDR3 DNA sequence: TGCAGCGTTGAGACCGGGACAGGGCCCTACGAGCAGTACTTC.

V and J are TRBV11-3 and TRBJ2-4; 7 bases align to TRBD1. The germline V gene has CDR1 SGHNT and CDR2 YENEEA. V dropped 8 bases and J dropped 2; count of bases not matched to a gene: 9. The CDR3 has 15 amino acids. The CDR3 loop reads CASSLGGATKNIQYF. The DNA for the CDR3 is TGTGCCAGCTCCCTAGGGGGCGCGACCAAAAACATTCAGTACTTC.

The J gene is TRBJ1-1, the V gene TRBV19; D is perhaps TRBD1 (6 bases). This CDR3 comprises 13 residues. Germline V gene sequence: CDR1 LNHDA, CDR2 SQIVND (reference sequence). The ends were cut back, 5 bases at V and 5 bases at J, with 12 bases in the middle. CDR3 amino acids: CASSPGQQTEAFF. Written as DNA, the CDR3 is TGTGCCAGTAGTCCCGGACAGCAAACTGAAGCTTTCTTT.

The rearrangement uses TRBV27 and TRBJ2-3, with D tentatively TRBD1 (5 bases). V gave up 2 bases and J gave up 0 bases, with 12 bases separating them. In germline, CDR1 is MNHEY, CDR2 SMNVEV (reference sequence). The CDR3 is 16 amino acids. CDR3 loop: CASSLVGPPSTDTQYF. The CDR3 DNA sequence: TGTGCCAGCAGTTTAGTGGGGCCACCGAGCACAGATACGCAGTATTTT.

This clone was recorded only once. CDR3: CASSLNGGYNEQFF. The CDR3 DNA reads as TGTGCCAGCAGCTTAAACGGGGGCTACAATGAGCAGTTCTTC. This chain links TRBV7-3 with TRBJ2-1, with a weak D call TRBD2 (6 bases). This CDR3 region has 14 residues. V was pared by 1 base and J by 3 bases, with 7 bases between. Germline V CDR1 and CDR2: SGHTA, FQGTGA.

The J gene is TRBJ1-1, the V gene TRBV6-6, with D unclear. Germline lookup yields CDR1 MNHNY and CDR2 SVGAGI (reference sequence). Trimming cost V 2 bases and J 1 base, with 14 bases left between them. CDR3 size: 16 residues. CDR3 protein: CASSYEGYSGNTEAFF. The CDR3 coding sequence is TGTGCCAGCAGTTACGAAGGCTATTCTGGGAACACTGAAGCTTTCTTT.

The chain joins TRBV11-1 to TRBJ2-1, with TRBD2 identical over 7 bases. The CDR3 loop spans 15 amino acids. Germline CDR1 reads SGHAT; CDR2 reads FQDESV (reference sequence). With 3 bases clipped from V and 0 bases from J, the junction kept 2 bases outside the gene matches. The CDR3 here is CASSFRGSSYNEQFF. In DNA form, the CDR3 reads TGTGCCAGCAGCTTCCGCGGGAGCTCCTACAATGAGCAGTTCTTC.

The V and J genes are TRBV30 and TRBJ1-3; D is unclear. Germline loops: CDR1 GTSNPN, CDR2 SVGIG (reference sequence). The CDR3 has 14 amino acids. V lost 0 bases to trimming and J lost 0 bases, with 6 bases between them. The CDR3 region is CAWSVEASGNTIYF. In DNA form, the CDR3 reads TGTGCCTGGAGTGTAGAGGCCTCTGGAAACACCATATATTTT.

The chain has TRBV11-1 and TRBJ2-3, with D tentatively TRBD2 (6 bases). The CDR3 consists of 15 residues. The V end was cut by 5 bases, the J end by 7 bases, with 19 bases between. The V gene's germline CDR1 is SGHAT and CDR2 FQDESV (reference sequence). This CDR3 is CASSNPGLSANTQYF. CDR3 bases: TGTGCCAGCAGCAACCCGGGACTCTCAGCAAATACGCAGTATTTT.

This clone was detected only once. This rearrangement joins TRBV7-9 to TRBJ1-1; tentatively, D is TRBD1 (6 bases). The CDR3 contains 12 residues. The ends were cut back, 6 bases at V and 4 bases at J, with 9 bases in the middle. Germline V CDR1 and CDR2: SEHNR, FQNEAQ (reference sequence). CDR3 amino acids: CASSTGFTEAFF. CDR3 DNA sequence: TGTGCCAGCAGTACAGGGTTCACTGAAGCTTTCTTT.

This clone was recorded only once. The V call is TRBV2, the J call TRBJ2-7; perhaps D is TRBD1 or TRBD2 (5 bases each). This CDR3 is built from 13 residues. From germline, CDR1 is SNHLY and CDR2 FYNNEI. Trimming shortened V by 9 bases and J by 2 bases, and 14 bases separated the two germline ends. This chain's CDR3 is CASDQSGPYEQYF. The CDR3 nucleotides read TGTGCCAGTGATCAGTCGGGGCCCTACGAGCAGTACTTC.

The chain employs TRBV4-1 and TRBJ1-6; the match to TRBD1 covers 7 bases. CDR1 and CDR2 (germline): MGHRA, YSYEKL. Trimming cost V 2 bases and J 6 bases; bases outside gene matches: 19. This CDR3 spans 20 amino acids. In nucleotides, the CDR3 is TGCGCCAGCAGCCAACTCACGGGTCCCGGGACAGAGAGTTTTAATTCACCCCTCCACTTT. It specifies CASSQLTGPGTESFNSPLHF.

This chain links TRBV12-3 or TRBV12-4 with TRBJ2-3; unclear D gene. The ends were cut back, 5 bases at V and 3 bases at J, with 9 bases in the middle. This CDR3 comprises 13 residues. Here the CDR3 reads CASSPSTTDTQYF. The CDR3 nucleotides are TGTGCCAGCAGTCCATCTACGACAGATACGCAGTATTTT.

The chain is built from TRBV28 and TRBJ1-2; D unresolved. V was trimmed by 5 bases and J by 4 bases, leaving 14 bases between them. The CDR3 has 14 amino acids. Germline-derived CDR1 and CDR2 are MDHEN and SYDVKM. The CDR3 reads CASSPPIHRYGYTF. The CDR3 bases are TGTGCCAGCAGTCCCCCCATCCATCGCTATGGCTACACCTTC.

This chain joins TRBV28 and TRBJ1-1; D unresolved. CDR3 length: 10 residues. The germline gives CDR1 MDHEN, CDR2 SYDVKM. V was pared by 10 bases and J by 1 base, with 4 bases between. CDR3 sequence (DNA): TGTGCCACCAAGAACACTGAAGCTTTCTTT. This translates into CATKNTEAFF.

This clone has more than one count but fewer than ten. The chain is built from TRBV2 and TRBJ1-1; 9 positions match TRBD1. V dropped 7 bases and J dropped 0; count of bases not matched to a gene: 3. CDR3 length equals 14 residues. Germline V gives CDR1 SNHLY, CDR2 FYNNEI. The CDR3 sequence is CASNGQGLNTEAFF. CDR3 sequence (DNA): TGTGCCAGCAATGGACAGGGGTTGAACACTGAAGCTTTCTTT.

The chain combines TRBV5-1 with TRBJ2-7, with D perhaps matching TRBD2 (7 bases). Trimming took off 4 bases at V and 6 bases at J, with 14 bases between the two ends. CDR1 is SGHRS, CDR2 YFSETQ, per germline. This CDR3 is 13 amino acids long. DNA of the CDR3: TGCGCCAGCAGCGCGGGGGCTGGGGGCGAGCAGTACTTC. This codes for CASSAGAGGEQYF.

This chain uses TRBV6-6 with TRBJ1-6, with D perhaps TRBD1 (6 bases). There are 13 residues in the CDR3. The germline CDR1 and CDR2 sequences are MNHNY and SVGAGI (reference sequence). The V end was cut by 10 bases, the J end by 7 bases, with 14 bases between. The CDR3 DNA sequence: TGTGCCACCTACAGGGTTGGGAATTCACCCCTCCACTTT. It translates to CATYRVGNSPLHF.